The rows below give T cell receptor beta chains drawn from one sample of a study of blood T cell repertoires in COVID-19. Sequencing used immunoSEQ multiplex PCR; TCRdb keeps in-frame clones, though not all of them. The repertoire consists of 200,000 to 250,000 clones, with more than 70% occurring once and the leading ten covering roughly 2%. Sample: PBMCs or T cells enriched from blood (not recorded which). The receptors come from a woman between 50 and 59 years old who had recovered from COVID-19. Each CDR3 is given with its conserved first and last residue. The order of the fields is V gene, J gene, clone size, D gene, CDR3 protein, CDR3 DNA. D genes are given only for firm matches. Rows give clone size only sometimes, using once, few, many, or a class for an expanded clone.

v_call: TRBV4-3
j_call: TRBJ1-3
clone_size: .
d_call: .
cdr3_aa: CASSQDWGGWSGNTIYF
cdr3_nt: TGCGCCAGCAGCCAAGATTGGGGGGGTTGGTCTGGAAACACCATATATTTT

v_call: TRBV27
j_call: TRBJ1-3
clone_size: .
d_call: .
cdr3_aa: CASSPSWYSGGNTIYF
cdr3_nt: TGTGCCAGCAGTCCATCCTGGTATTCGGGGGGAAACACCATATATTTT

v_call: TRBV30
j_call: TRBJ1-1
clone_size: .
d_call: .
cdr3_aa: CAWRLTGSYAEAFF
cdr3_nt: TGTGCCTGGAGATTGACAGGCAGTTACGCTGAAGCTTTCTTT

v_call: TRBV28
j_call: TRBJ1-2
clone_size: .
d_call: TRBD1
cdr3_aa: CASRSHGTGGYGYTF
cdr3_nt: TGTGCCAGCAGATCACATGGGACAGGGGGCTATGGCTACACCTTC

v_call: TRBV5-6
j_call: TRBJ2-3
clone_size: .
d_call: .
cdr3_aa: CASSLGLETRRDTQYF
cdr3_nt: TGTGCCAGCAGCTTGGGACTAGAAACACGTCGAGATACGCAGTATTTT

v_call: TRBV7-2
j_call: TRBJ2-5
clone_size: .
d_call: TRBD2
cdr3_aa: CASSLARTSPHQETQYF
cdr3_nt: TGTGCCAGCAGCTTAGCAAGGACTAGCCCTCACCAAGAGACCCAGTACTTC

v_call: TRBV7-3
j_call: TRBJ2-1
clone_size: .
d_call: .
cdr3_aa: CASSPSGGVRQFF
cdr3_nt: TGTGCCAGCAGCCCCTCAGGAGGGGTTCGGCAGTTCTTC

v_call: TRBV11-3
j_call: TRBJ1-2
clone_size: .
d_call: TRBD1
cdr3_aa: CASSPIDREGDGYTF
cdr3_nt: TGTGCCAGCAGCCCAATAGACAGGGAAGGGGATGGCTACACCTTC

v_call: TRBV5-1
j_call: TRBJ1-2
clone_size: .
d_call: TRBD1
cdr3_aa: CASSPGQDLYGYTF
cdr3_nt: TGCGCCAGCAGCCCAGGACAGGATTTGTATGGCTACACCTTC

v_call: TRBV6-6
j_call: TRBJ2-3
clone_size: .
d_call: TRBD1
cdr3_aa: CASTSTFDRAADTQYF
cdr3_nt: TGTGCCAGCACCTCCACATTCGACAGGGCGGCAGATACGCAGTATTTT

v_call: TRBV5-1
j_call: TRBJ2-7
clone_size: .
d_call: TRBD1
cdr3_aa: CASSFTFRTGLYEQYF
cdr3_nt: TGCGCCAGCAGCTTTACCTTTAGGACAGGGCTTTACGAGCAGTACTTC

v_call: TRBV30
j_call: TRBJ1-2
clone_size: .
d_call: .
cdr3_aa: CAWSVELSNYGYTF
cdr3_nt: TGTGCCTGGAGTGTCGAACTTTCTAACTATGGCTACACCTTC

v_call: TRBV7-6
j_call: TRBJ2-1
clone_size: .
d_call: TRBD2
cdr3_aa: CASSLTTPGLKHPPDYNEQFF
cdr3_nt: TGTGCCAGCAGCTTAACCACGCCGGGACTAAAACACCCCCCGGACTACAATGAGCAGTTCTTC

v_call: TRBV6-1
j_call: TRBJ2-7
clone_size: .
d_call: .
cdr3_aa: CASSEGPGSSYEQYF
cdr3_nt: TGTGCCAGCAGTGAAGGACCGGGGAGCTCCTACGAGCAGTACTTC

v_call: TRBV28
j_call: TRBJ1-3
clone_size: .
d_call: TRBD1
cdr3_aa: CASSSPGQQRNTIYF
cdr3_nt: TGTGCCAGCAGTTCGCCGGGACAGCAAAGAAACACCATATATTTT

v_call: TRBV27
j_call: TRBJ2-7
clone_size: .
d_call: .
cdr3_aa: CASSPSSGDAFTYEQYF
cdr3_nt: TGTGCCAGCAGCCCATCGTCCGGAGACGCTTTTACCTACGAGCAGTACTTC

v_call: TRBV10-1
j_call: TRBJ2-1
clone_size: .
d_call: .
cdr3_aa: CASSESNGRVEQFF
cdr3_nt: TGCGCCAGCAGTGAGTCAAACGGGCGGGTTGAGCAGTTCTTC

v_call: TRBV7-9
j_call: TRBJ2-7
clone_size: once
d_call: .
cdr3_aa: CASSKESTTEQYF
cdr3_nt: TGTGCCAGCAGCAAGGAGAGCACTACAGAGCAGTACTTC

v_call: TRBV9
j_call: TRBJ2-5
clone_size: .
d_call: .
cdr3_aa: CASSAPGSIQETQYF
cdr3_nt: TGTGCCAGCAGCGCACCCGGGAGCATCCAAGAGACCCAGTACTTC

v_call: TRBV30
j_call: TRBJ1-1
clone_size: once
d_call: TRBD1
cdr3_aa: CAWSEIQGAAEAFF
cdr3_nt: TGTGCCTGGAGTGAGATCCAGGGGGCTGCTGAAGCTTTCTTT

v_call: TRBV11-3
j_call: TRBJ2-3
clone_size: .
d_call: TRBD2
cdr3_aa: CASSSSGLTDTQYF
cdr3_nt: TGTGCCAGCAGCTCTAGCGGACTCACAGATACGCAGTATTTT

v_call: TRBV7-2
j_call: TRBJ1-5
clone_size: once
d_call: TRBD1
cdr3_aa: CASSLSRDRGYQPQHF
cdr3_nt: TGTGCCAGCAGCTTAAGTCGGGACAGGGGGTACCAGCCCCAGCATTTT

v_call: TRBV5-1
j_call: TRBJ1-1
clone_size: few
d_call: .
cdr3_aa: CASSSGQPNTEAFF
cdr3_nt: TGCGCCAGCAGCTCTGGACAGCCGAACACTGAAGCTTTCTTT

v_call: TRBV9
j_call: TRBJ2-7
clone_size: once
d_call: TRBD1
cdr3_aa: CASSVAGQGFYEQYF
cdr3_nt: TGTGCCAGCAGCGTAGCGGGACAGGGATTCTACGAGCAGTACTTC

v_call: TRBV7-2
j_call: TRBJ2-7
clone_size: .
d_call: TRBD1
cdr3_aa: CASSSTGTGYEQYF
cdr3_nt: TGTGCCAGCAGCTCTACCGGGACAGGCTACGAGCAGTACTTC

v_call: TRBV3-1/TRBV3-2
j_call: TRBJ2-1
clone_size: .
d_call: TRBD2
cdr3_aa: CASSHAKGRGAYNEQFF
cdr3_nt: TGTGCCAGCAGCCACGCAAAAGGACGGGGGGCCTACAATGAGCAGTTCTTC

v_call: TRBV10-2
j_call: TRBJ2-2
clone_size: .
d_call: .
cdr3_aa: CASKGALRTGELFF
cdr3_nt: TGCGCCAGCAAGGGAGCCCTAAGGACCGGGGAGCTGTTTTTT

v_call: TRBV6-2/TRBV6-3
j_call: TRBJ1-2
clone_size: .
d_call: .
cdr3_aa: CASSSAGNYGYTF
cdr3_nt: TGTGCCAGCAGTTCAGCAGGGAACTATGGCTACACCTTC

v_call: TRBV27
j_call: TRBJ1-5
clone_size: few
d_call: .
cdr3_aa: CASSRAGDAKPQHF
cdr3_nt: TGTGCCAGCAGTCGCGCGGGGGATGCGAAGCCCCAGCATTTT

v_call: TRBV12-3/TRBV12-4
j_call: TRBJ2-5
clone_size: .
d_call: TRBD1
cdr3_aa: CASSAPQGETQYF
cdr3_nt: TGTGCCAGCAGTGCCCCACAGGGGGAGACCCAGTACTTC

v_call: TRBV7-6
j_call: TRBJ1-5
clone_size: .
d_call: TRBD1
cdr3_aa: CASSARDRDGNQPQHF
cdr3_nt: TGTGCCAGCAGCGCCCGGGACAGGGACGGCAATCAGCCCCAGCATTTT

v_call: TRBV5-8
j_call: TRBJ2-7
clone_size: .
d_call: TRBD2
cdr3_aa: CASRAPTSSGSSYEQYF
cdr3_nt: TGTGCCAGCAGGGCGCCCACCTCTAGCGGGAGTAGCTACGAGCAGTACTTC

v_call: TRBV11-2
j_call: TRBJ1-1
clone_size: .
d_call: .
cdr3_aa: CASSLQEGNTEAFF
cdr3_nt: TGTGCCAGCAGCCTACAGGAGGGGAACACTGAAGCTTTCTTT

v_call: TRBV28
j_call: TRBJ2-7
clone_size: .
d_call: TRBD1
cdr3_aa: CASSPDRGNNYEQYF
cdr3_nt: TGTGCCAGCAGTCCAGACAGGGGTAACAACTACGAGCAGTACTTC

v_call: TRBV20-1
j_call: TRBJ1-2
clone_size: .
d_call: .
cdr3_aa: CSAPTETGYTF
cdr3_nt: TGCAGTGCGCCTACAGAGACCGGCTACACCTTC

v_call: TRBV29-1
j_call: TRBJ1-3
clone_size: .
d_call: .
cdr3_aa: CSVEVAAGLSGNTIYF
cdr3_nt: TGCAGCGTTGAAGTGGCTGCGGGACTCTCTGGAAACACCATATATTTT

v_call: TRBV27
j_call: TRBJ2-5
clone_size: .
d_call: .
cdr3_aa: CASSFGVNQETQYF
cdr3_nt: TGTGCCAGCAGTTTTGGAGTAAACCAAGAGACCCAGTACTTC

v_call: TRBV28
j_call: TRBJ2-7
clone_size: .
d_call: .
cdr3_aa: CASSLRVFLYF
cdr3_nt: TGTGCCAGCAGTTTGAGGGTCTTTCTGTACTTC

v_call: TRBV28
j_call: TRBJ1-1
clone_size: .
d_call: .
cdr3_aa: CASSLVGPQGGFTEAFF
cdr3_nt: TGTGCCAGCAGTTTAGTGGGCCCGCAGGGTGGATTCACTGAAGCTTTCTTT

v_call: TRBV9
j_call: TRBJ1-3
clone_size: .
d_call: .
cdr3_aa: CASSVDYRHPSGNTIYF
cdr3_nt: TGTGCCAGCAGCGTAGATTACAGACATCCCTCTGGAAACACCATATATTTT

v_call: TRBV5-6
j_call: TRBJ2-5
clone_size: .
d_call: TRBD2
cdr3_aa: CASSWILSGTVETQYF
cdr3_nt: TGTGCCAGCAGCTGGATCCTTAGCGGGACGGTTGAGACCCAGTACTTC

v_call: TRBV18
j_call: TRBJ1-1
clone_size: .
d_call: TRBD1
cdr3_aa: CASSKEAGGPTEAFF
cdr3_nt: TGTGCCAGCTCAAAGGAAGCAGGGGGCCCCACTGAAGCTTTCTTT

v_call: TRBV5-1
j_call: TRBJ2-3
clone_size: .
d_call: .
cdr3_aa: CASTRDSPTDTQYF
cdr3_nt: TGCGCCAGCACAAGGGACTCCCCCACAGATACGCAGTATTTT

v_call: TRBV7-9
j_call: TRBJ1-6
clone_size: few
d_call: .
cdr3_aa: CASSDHRVNSPLHF
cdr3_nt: TGTGCCAGCAGCGATCACAGGGTAAATTCACCCCTCCACTTT